One sample yielded the 3 T cell receptor beta chains listed below, sequenced in a study of cytomegalovirus exposure and HLA in healthy donors. PCR involved 60 Vbeta and 13 Jbeta primers. Here immunoSEQ multiplex PCR was the method, and the copy in TCRdb shows in-frame clones only, minus some. This sample's clone table lists roughly 40,000 clones. Sequencing was performed on PBMCs. The receptors originated from a male donor in good health and CMV-seronegative.

The chain couples TRBV4-1 to TRBJ2-3, with 9 bases that match TRBD2. CDR3 length: 14 amino acids. Germline V CDR1 and CDR2: MGHRA, YSYEKL. Unmatched junction bases numbered 7, after V lost 1 base and J lost 11 bases. The chain's CDR3 is CASSQGLAAIQQYF. For the CDR3, the DNA is TGCGCCAGCAGCCAAGGACTAGCGGCAATACAGCAGTATTTT.

The chain employs TRBV5-4 and TRBJ2-1; 13 bases fit TRBD2. CDR1 is SGHNT and CDR2 is YYREEE in the germline V gene (reference sequence). The CDR3 has 16 amino acids. Trimming at V came to 5 bases and at J to 4 bases, leaving 6 bases not matched to a gene. CDR3 region: CASRRTSGSPYNEQFF. The CDR3 bases are TGTGCCAGCAGGCGGACTAGCGGGAGCCCATACAATGAGCAGTTCTTC.

This chain connects TRBV12-5 to TRBJ1-2, with D unresolved. Germline assignment: CDR1 LGHNT and CDR2 FRNRAP. V was clipped by 1 base and J by 2 bases, with 5 bases between them. The CDR3 spans 13 residues. The CDR3 sequence is CASGLGQNYGYTF. CDR3 bases: TGTGCTAGTGGTTTGGGTCAAAACTATGGCTACACCTTC.